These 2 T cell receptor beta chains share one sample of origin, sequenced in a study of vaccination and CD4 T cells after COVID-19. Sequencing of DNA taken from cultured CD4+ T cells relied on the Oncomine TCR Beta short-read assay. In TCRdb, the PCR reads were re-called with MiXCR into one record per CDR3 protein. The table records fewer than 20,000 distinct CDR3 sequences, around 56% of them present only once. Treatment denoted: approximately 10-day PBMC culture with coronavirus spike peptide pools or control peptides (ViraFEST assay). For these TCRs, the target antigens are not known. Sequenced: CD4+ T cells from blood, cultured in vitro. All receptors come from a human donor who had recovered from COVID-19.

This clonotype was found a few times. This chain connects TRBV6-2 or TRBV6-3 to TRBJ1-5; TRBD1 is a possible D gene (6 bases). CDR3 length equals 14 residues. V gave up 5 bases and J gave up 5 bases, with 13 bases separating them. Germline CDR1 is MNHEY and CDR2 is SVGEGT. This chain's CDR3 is CASSPGTFYQPQHF. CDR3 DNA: TGTGCCAGCAGTCCCGGGACATTTTATCAGCCCCAGCATTTT.

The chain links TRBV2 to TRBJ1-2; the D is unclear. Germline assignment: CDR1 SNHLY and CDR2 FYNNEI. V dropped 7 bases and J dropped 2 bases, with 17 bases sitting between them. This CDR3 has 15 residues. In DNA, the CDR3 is TGTGCCAGCACGATCCGAGTAGGGCAAAACTATGGCTACACCTTC. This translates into CASTIRVGQNYGYTF. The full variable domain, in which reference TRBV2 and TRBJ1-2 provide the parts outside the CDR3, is EPEVTQTPSHQVTQMGQEVILRCVPISNHLYFYWYRQILGQKVEFLVSFYNNEISEKSEIFDDQFSVERPDGSNFTLKIRSTKLEDSAMYFCASTIRVGQNYGYTFGSGTRLTVV.